Given below is one T cell receptor (beta chain) in context. Its antigen is currently not known. No base-level quality is on record; no much larger clone is a single base apart. The cohort comprised more than 550 healthy bone marrow donors. At the time of sampling, all cohort members were nominally healthy, though unrecorded immune exposures were likely present. Of the 690 or so cohort members, 250 to 300 had positive CMV serostatus and just over 350 had negative CMV serostatus, and CMV serostatus was not recorded for the donor. Each donor provided a peripheral blood sample, and peripheral blood mononuclear cells were used for TCR beta sequencing. Genomic DNA extraction from the blood cell samples was performed with the Qiagen DNeasy Blood Extraction Kit. This entry belongs to a study of cytomegalovirus exposure and HLA in healthy donors (dated by TCRdb to between 2016 and 2019). The study in broad terms: An earlier analysis of some 600 of the donors reported under 300 Gb of sequence data and 95 million to 130 million unique TCR beta sequences obtained from about 179 million T cells. An early release that covered around 590 HLA-typed donors contained approximately 300 gigabases of sequencing data and tens of millions of unique TCR sequences. Using immunosequencing, the study profiled T cell repertoires from approximately 700 subjects and related those repertoires to cytomegalovirus serostatus. The study combined high-throughput TCR immunosequencing, statistical association of individual TCRs with disease status, and machine learning to predict cytomegalovirus infection status. The number of donors typed differed by locus, with about 629-640 for A, B, C, DRB1 and DQB1, 522 for DQA1, 600 to 610 for DPA1, and some 450 for DPB1. The study was designed to test whether signatures of past pathogen exposure could be identified by cataloging public T cell receptors. A later analysis re-analyzed previously published TCR beta repertoires from 500 to 700 donors and added high-resolution HLA genotyping to study TCR occurrence patterns. An earlier analysis of about 600 of the donors used high-throughput TCR beta sequencing to judge whether each TCR beta V gene segment behaved as functional or pseudogenic. Rather than using new phenotypic data, the later analysis identified candidate immune exposures from TCR beta sequences and from how often those sequences occurred across donors. Besides the first cohort of some 670 subjects, a separate validation cohort made up of roughly 120 different subjects was used. HLA typing included class I and class II loci at four-digit resolution. A later genetic analysis took genome-wide SNP genotypes for about three fifths of the roughly 670 donors and used that subset as a discovery cohort. The genetic ancestry cluster associated with self-reported Caucasian donors included 70% to 85% of the roughly 380 genotyped donors. Donor age, sex, ethnicity and CMV serostatus were compiled alongside the repertoire data. Four or five DR-DQ haplotypes were handled as single units for association and clustering, since linkage in the cohort was strong. Every repertoire in the discovery cohort had been generated on one and the same sequencing platform. On average, around 200,000 unique TCR beta nucleotide sequences were sequenced per donor among about 400 genotyped donors of the cohort, with roughly 20% of those sequences being non-productive. What the study reported, not specific to this receptor: Most TCR sequences were seen in very few donors, while some public TCRs were found in many individuals. The authors suggested that the approach could potentially be extended to other disease states and immunological phenotypes. According to a later genetic analysis, donors in an Asian-associated ancestry cluster had fewer N-insertions in productive TCRs than the roughly 660-donor mean. Because some donors lacked HLA typing at each locus, the association tests relied only on the typed subset. In both the original and validation cohorts, the classifier was reported to diagnose cytomegalovirus status with high specificity and sensitivity. In a later analysis, over 15,000 TCR beta sequences were associated with specific HLA alleles at a false discovery rate of 0.05. CMV serostatus was the only immune exposure information available for the cohort. An earlier analysis of several hundred of the donors showed that most TCR beta V segments appeared in productive rearrangements either about 87% or about 30% of the time, which broadly matched IMGT annotations. An association between a missense DCLRE1C variant and V-gene and J-gene trimming of TCR beta chains was found in a later genetic analysis and replicated in an independent cohort. According to a later analysis, TCR association rates differed among HLA loci, with DRB1 alleles showing the most associated TCRs and HLA-C alleles showing the fewest. A further reported finding was that TCR beta sequences accurately predicted the HLA-A and HLA-B alleles for most subjects in the first cohort. In a later analysis, several top co-occurrence clusters were reported to appear linked to parvovirus B19, influenza, CMV and Epstein-Barr virus. In the study, about 150 TCR beta chains were listed as associated with cytomegalovirus. In this cohort, only TCR beta chains were sequenced, and detectable features were limited by the absence of alpha or paired-chain data. Roughly uniform sequencing depth across donors was assumed in presence/absence analyses, although this assumption may not hold. The earlier analysis of almost 600 of the donors excluded approximately 17 rarely observed V segments, including chromosome 9 orphons, because counts were too low. In vitro tests confirmed that a few of the cytomegalovirus-associated TCR beta chains recognize cytomegalovirus antigens. A later analysis found that most CMV-associated TCR beta chains appeared HLA-restricted, with HLA associations seemingly driven largely by CMV exposure. Linkage disequilibrium might explain the correlated functional status among segregating V segments, but an unknown experimental factor could not be excluded. A cluster of highly shared sequence variants was judged likely to represent a technical artifact of the sequencing pipeline. When HLA alleles, especially DR and DQ, strongly co-occurred, attributing TCR associations to individual alleles was difficult. In a later analysis, HLA-associated TCR beta chains were found to be more clonally expanded and to have lower generation probabilities than equally common non-associated chains.

Library preparation used the immunoSEQ multiplex PCR assay. A mixture of 60 forward primers for TCR Vbeta segments and 13 reverse primers for TCR Jbeta segments was used in the multiplex PCR. The CDR3 region of rearranged TCR beta genes was amplified from genomic DNA by a multiplex PCR assay. The amplified TCR beta libraries were sequenced on the Illumina HiSeq System as 87-base-pair reads. For the original study's pipeline: In a later analysis, 70 million to 95 million unique TCR beta chains were counted across the 500 to 850 repertoires, and about 9.9 million of these chains were shared by at least two donors. A nearest-neighbor algorithm error-corrected the raw reads and collapsed the reads into unique sequences, merging closely related sequences to remove PCR and sequencing errors. CDR3 sequences were aligned to IMGT reference sequences to assign V, D and J gene segments. For a sequence to be retained, a match of at least six nucleotides was required to both a V gene segment and a J gene segment. A rearrangement was called productive if the CDR3 had no stop codons and remained in frame with V and J, and every other rearrangement was called non-productive. Following IMGT convention, CDR3 was defined as the stretch from the second conserved V-encoded cysteine to the conserved J-encoded phenylalanine. In an earlier analysis of approximately 590 of the donors, sequences lacking an unambiguous match to a single V gene segment were excluded. In an earlier analysis of approximately 550 of the donors, V segments were called functional above 56.7% productive rearrangements and were called segregating when the between-donor standard deviation exceeded 5%. A statistical classification framework was built to diagnose cytomegalovirus status from the catalog of TCR beta chain sequences. A later analysis assigned V and J genes by comparing TCR nucleotide sequences with IMGT/GENE-DB human TR gene sequences. A later analysis assigned CDR3 sequences and most-parsimonious VDJ recombination scenarios with the TCRdist pipeline. In a later analysis, each TCR beta chain was defined by its CDR3 amino acid sequence together with its V-gene family, and reads without a unique V-gene family were excluded. To address suspected cross-contamination and a sequencing artifact, a later analysis removed 592 highly shared, low-generation-probability nucleotide sequences. A later analysis calculated a clonal expansion index for each public chain from normalized within-repertoire ranks of inferred template counts. In a later analysis, generation probabilities were computed using a VDJ recombination model fitted to out-of-frame rearrangements, and the results were checked against IGoR. In a later analysis, TCR-TCR, TCR-HLA and TCR-CMV co-occurrence was scored with hypergeometric tests, and a repertoire-size bias correction was applied to TCR pairs. False discovery rates were estimated in a later analysis by permuting HLA or CMV assignments 20 times. In a later analysis, co-occurring TCRs were grouped with DBSCAN, and TCRdist sequence similarity was added when clustering was performed within HLA-allele-positive subsets. Repertoires with fewer than 30,000 or more than 120,000 public chains were left out of co-occurrence clustering, as were a few repertoires with anomalous nucleotide sharing. TCRdb retrieved this table from immuneACCESS and kept in-frame rearrangements only. Not all clones are present; in checked studies, unresolved V genes account for under half, and no reason is known for the remainder. V and J calls and clone size are given by that table; D and trimming were obtained from the DNA. The sample table contains roughly 110,000 clones; only one count was recorded for roughly 69% of them. The ten largest account for approximately 2% of the sample.

Sequencing input: PBMCs. This TCR was recovered from a human donor in good health.

The nucleotide sequence is given as TGTGCCAGCAGTTTAAGGGGGACAGCCTCTGGAAACACCATATATTTT. This encodes CASSLRGTASGNTIYF. The chain was built from TRBV27 and TRBJ1-3; 7 junctional bases match TRBD1. The CDR3 goes from the cysteine to the phenylalanine over 16 residues. The DNA shown is the 48-base CDR3, in frame from base 1. The germline V gene (reference sequence) yields MNHEY for CDR1 and SMNVEV for CDR2. Trimming removed 2 bases from V and 0 bases from J; the gene matches leave 4 bases unexplained.